The 12 T cell receptor beta chains listed next were all sequenced from one sample in a study of blood T cells in healthy people across ages. Primers used in a second PCR of roughly 6 to 11 cycles were a sample-barcoded 5' primer and a J-beta primer mix. TCRdb reanalysed the 5' RACE reads using MiXCR and keeps one entry per CDR3 protein. The sample holds 1 million or so distinct CDR3 sequences; under 30% are singletons and the top ten take less than 0.85%. The same data also contributed to another study, on T cells of mothers and their children.

Material: blood. All receptors derive from a girl between 2 and 10 years old in good health.

The genes are TRBV9 and TRBJ2-1; 10 nucleotides agree with TRBD1. The CDR3 spans 16 residues. CDR1 is SGDLS, CDR2 YYNGEE, per germline. Trimming cost V 4 bases and J 3 bases; bases outside gene matches: 7. CDR3 sequence (DNA): TGTGCCAGCAGCTCACTAGGACAGGGGGTCTACAATGAGCAGTTCTTC. Protein product: CASSSLGQGVYNEQFF.

This rearrangement joins TRBV27 to TRBJ1-3; D remains ambiguous. Looked up from germline, CDR1 is MNHEY and CDR2 is SMNVEV (reference sequence). Trimming shortened V by 0 bases and J by 0 bases, and 3 bases separated the two germline ends. The CDR3 has 14 residues. The CDR3 DNA reads TGTGCCAGCAGTTTATCCCGCTCTGGAAACACCATATATTTT. Translated: CASSLSRSGNTIYF.

V is TRBV7-9 and J is TRBJ1-1; 8 nucleotides line up with TRBD1. CDR1 and CDR2 (germline): SEHNR, FQNEAQ (reference sequence). The CDR3 runs to 14 residues. Losses at the gene ends were 4 bases for V and 5 bases for J; bases not matched to a gene: 6. CDR3: CASSSGQGQTEAFF. DNA of the CDR3: TGTGCCAGCAGCTCCGGACAGGGACAAACTGAAGCTTTCTTT.

In its sample, this clonotype was seen a few times. A junction end diverges from the germline sequence, so it may reflect a read error. V usage is TRBV5-1 and J usage is TRBJ1-2; perhaps TRBD1 as D (5 bases). The CDR3 runs 10 residues. The germline CDR1 and CDR2 sequences are SGHRS and YFSETQ. The CDR3 DNA is TGCGCCAGCAGCTTCGACAGCCGCCTCTTC. Protein sequence: CASSFDSRLF.

V gene TRBV2 combines with J gene TRBJ2-7; 9 bases map to TRBD2. The germline gives CDR1 SNHLY, CDR2 FYNNEI. The junction had 7 bases not matched to a gene; V was cut back by 1 base and J by 6 bases. The CDR3 covers 15 residues. CDR3 DNA sequence: TGTGCCAGCAGTGAAGACCGCGGGAGGGCGGGCGAGCAGTACTTC. Translated: CASSEDRGRAGEQYF.

This clonotype was found a few times. The chain employs TRBV7-2 and TRBJ2-2, with TRBD2 identical over 13 bases. This CDR3 is 15 amino acids long. CDR1 is SGHTA, CDR2 FQGNSA, per germline. V gave up 8 bases and J gave up 4 bases; unmatched junction bases: 4. CDR3 DNA sequence: TGTGCCAGCGCCTGGACTAGCGGGAGCACCGGGGAGCTGTTTTTT. Its protein product is CASAWTSGSTGELFF.

The V gene is TRBV7-6, the J gene TRBJ2-7; D not resolved. V gave up 5 bases and J gave up 1 base, with 12 bases separating them. This CDR3 contains 14 residues. Germline CDR1 and CDR2: SGHVS and FNYEAQ. The chain's CDR3 is CASSPMDGSYEQYF. Here the CDR3 DNA reads TGTGCCAGCAGCCCGATGGACGGTTCCTACGAGCAGTACTTC. Full variable domain (outside the CDR3, taken from reference TRBV7-6 and TRBJ2-7): GAGVSQSPRYKVTKRGQDVALRCDPISGHVSLYWYRQALGQGPEFLTYFNYEAQQDKSGLPNDRFSAERPEGSISTLTIQRTEQRDSAMYRCASSPMDGSYEQYFGPGTRLTVT.

This chain uses TRBV29-1 with TRBJ2-5, with 7 bases fitting TRBD1. The end of the DNA is better explained by TRBJ2-7, so the J call may be wrong. The CDR3 runs 13 residues. Looked up from germline, CDR1 is SQVTM and CDR2 is ANQGSEA. CDR3 amino acids: CSVVQGDAGEQYF. The CDR3 coding sequence is TGCAGCGTTGTCCAGGGGGACGCCGGCGAGCAGTACTTC.

This clonotype has only one observation. CDR3: CATQRQGAETQYF. In nucleotides, the CDR3 is TGCGCCACCCAAAGACAGGGTGCGGAGACCCAGTACTTC. The J gene is TRBJ2-5, the V gene TRBV5-1; 7 bases line up with TRBD1. Trimming cost V 9 bases and J 5 bases; bases outside gene matches: 10. There are 13 residues in the CDR3. CDR1 is SGHRS, CDR2 YFSETQ, per germline.

The V gene is TRBV14, the J gene TRBJ1-4; tentatively, D is TRBD1 (5 bases). Looked up from germline, CDR1 is SGHDN and CDR2 is FVKESK. The CDR3 covers 15 residues. The V gene lost 4 bases and the J gene lost 9 bases, with 18 bases spanning the gap. This chain's CDR3 is CASSPSGTTRKKLFF. In nucleotides, the CDR3 is TGTGCCAGCAGCCCCAGTGGGACGACTCGCAAAAAACTGTTTTTT.

This clonotype was recorded only once. This sequence joins TRBV20-1 and TRBJ2-5, with D unresolved. In germline, CDR1 is DFQATT, CDR2 SNEGSKA (reference sequence). Trimming removed 3 bases from V and 4 bases from J, with 9 bases in between. The CDR3 has 12 amino acids. This CDR3 reads CSARDRAETQYF. CDR3 nucleotide sequence: TGCAGTGCTAGGGATAGAGCAGAGACCCAGTACTTC.

J is TRBJ2-3 and V is TRBV5-5, with D possibly matching TRBD2 (5 bases). The CDR3 is 13 amino acids. V was pared by 3 bases and J by 3 bases, with 8 bases between. Germline V gene lookup returns CDR1 SGHKS and CDR2 YYEKEE (reference sequence). This CDR3 is CASSWTHTDTQYF. For the CDR3, the DNA is TGTGCCAGCAGCTGGACTCATACAGATACGCAGTATTTT.